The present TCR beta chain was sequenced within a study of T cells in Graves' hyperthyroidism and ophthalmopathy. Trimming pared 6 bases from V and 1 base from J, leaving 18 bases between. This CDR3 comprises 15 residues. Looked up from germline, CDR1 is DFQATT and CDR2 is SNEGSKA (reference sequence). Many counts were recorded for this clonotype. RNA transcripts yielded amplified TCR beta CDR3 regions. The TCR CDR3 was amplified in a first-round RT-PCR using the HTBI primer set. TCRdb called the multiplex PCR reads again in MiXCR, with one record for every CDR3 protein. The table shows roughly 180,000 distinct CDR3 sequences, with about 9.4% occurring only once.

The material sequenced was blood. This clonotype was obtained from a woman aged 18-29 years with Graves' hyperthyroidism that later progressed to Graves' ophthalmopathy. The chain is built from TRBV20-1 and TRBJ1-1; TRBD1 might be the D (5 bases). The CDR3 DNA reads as TGCAGTGCCCAATCGACAGTTCTCCCGAACACTGAAGCTTTCTTT. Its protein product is CSAQSTVLPNTEAFF.